Below are 21 T cell receptor beta chains sequenced from a single sample in a study of CD8 T cells in ankylosing spondylitis. Whole-study findings and limits: A TCR beta motif of fewer than ten highly homologous variants appeared characteristic of ankylosing spondylitis blood.

TCRdb analysed the 5' RACE reads with MiXCR anew, one entry per CDR3 protein. Of around 390,000 distinct CDR3 sequences in the sample, 20% to 25% are singletons; the top ten hold about 15%. Their antigen targets remain unknown. The specimen was blood, either unsorted or a sorted T cell fraction (not recorded which). These receptor sequences come from a male donor with ankylosing spondylitis.

The rearrangement uses TRBV20-1 and TRBJ2-3, with TRBD2 matching 10 bases. The trim removed 8 bases at V and 2 bases at J, leaving 1 base unmatched. Germline V gene sequence: CDR1 DFQATT, CDR2 SNEGSKA (reference sequence). The CDR3 contains 12 residues. CDR3 amino acids: CSSGRDTDTQYF. In nucleotides, the CDR3 is TGCAGTAGCGGGAGGGACACAGATACGCAGTATTTT.

V is TRBV15 and J is TRBJ2-1; 10 nucleotides agree with TRBD2. Trimming at V came to 1 base and at J to 4 bases, leaving 1 base not matched to a gene. Germline assignment: CDR1 LNHNV and CDR2 YYDKDF (reference sequence). This CDR3 comprises 15 residues. CDR3 DNA: TGTGCCACCAGCAGAGGGACTAGCGGTTACAATGAGCAGTTCTTC. Its protein is CATSRGTSGYNEQFF.

The sample holds a few counts of this clonotype. The chain employs TRBV25-1 and TRBJ2-7, with a possible D match to TRBD1 (5 bases). Germline values: CDR1 MGHDK, CDR2 SYGVNS. The V gene lost 2 bases and the J gene lost 3 bases, with 11 bases spanning the gap. The CDR3 runs 14 residues. CDR3: CASSEPGSSYEQYF. The CDR3 DNA reads TGTGCCAGCAGTGAACCAGGGTCGAGCTACGAGCAGTACTTC.

This clonotype was observed at least ten times. The CDR3 protein is CSVAFDSLTNEQFF. The CDR3 nucleotides read TGCAGTGTCGCATTCGACAGTCTAACCAATGAGCAGTTCTTC. The rearrangement uses TRBV20-1 and TRBJ2-1; possibly TRBD1 for D (5 bases). Germline V gives CDR1 DFQATT, CDR2 SNEGSKA (reference sequence). Trimming shortened V by 7 bases and J by 6 bases, and 19 bases separated the two germline ends. The CDR3 is 14 amino acids.

As DNA, the CDR3 is TGTGCCAGCTCACAAGAGGTCGATGGCTACACCTTC. It codes for CASSQEVDGYTF. This chain joins TRBV18 and TRBJ1-2, with D unresolved. Looked up from germline, CDR1 is KGHSH and CDR2 is LQKENI. The V and J ends lost 4 bases and 6 bases respectively, with 9 bases between them. The CDR3 consists of 12 residues.

This clonotype was seen only a few times. The CDR3 nucleotides are TGTGCCAGCAGCTTGTCGGGGACCAGCAACAATCAGCCCCAGCATTTT. This translates into CASSLSGTSNNQPQHF. This chain uses TRBV5-5 with TRBJ1-5; possibly TRBD1 for D (5 bases). Germline values: CDR1 SGHKS, CDR2 YYEKEE (reference sequence). The CDR3 contains 16 residues. V shed 1 base and J shed 3 bases, with 14 bases lying between them.

The chain carries TRBV5-1 and TRBJ2-7, with D possibly TRBD2 on 5 matching bases. Trimming stripped 6 bases from V and 5 bases from J, with 18 bases between. The CDR3 runs to 14 residues. The germline CDR1 and CDR2 sequences are SGHRS and YFSETQ. CDR3 nucleotide sequence: TGCGCCAGCAAATACCAAGGCCCGGGGAACGAGCAGTACTTC. The encoded protein is CASKYQGPGNEQYF.

CDR3 loop: CASSLAILVRGANVLTF. In DNA, the CDR3 is TGCGCCAGCAGCTTGGCAATCCTCGTAAGGGGGGCCAACGTCCTGACTTTC. This chain uses TRBV5-1 with TRBJ2-6; D call uncertain. CDR3 size: 17 residues. Trimming stripped 0 bases from V and 4 bases from J, with 14 bases between. CDR1 is SGHRS and CDR2 is YFSETQ in the germline V gene.

This clonotype was picked up a small number of times. The rearrangement uses TRBV7-8 and TRBJ1-6; D gene ambiguous. Trimming took 5 bases from V and 6 from J, leaving 14 bases between them. The germline V gene has CDR1 SGHVS and CDR2 FQNEAQ. The CDR3 has 15 amino acids. CDR3 sequence (DNA): TGTGCCAGCAGCACTGGACCAAGGGCTAATTCACCCCTCCACTTT. Translated, it gives CASSTGPRANSPLHF.

The rearrangement joins TRBV7-9 to TRBJ1-2, with D tentatively TRBD1 (5 bases). This CDR3 has 15 amino acids. The germline gives CDR1 SEHNR, CDR2 FQNEAQ (reference sequence). The germline V and J ends were trimmed by 1 base and 4 bases, with 13 bases remaining between them. CDR3 loop: CASSLGYRDLYGYTF. The CDR3 DNA is TGTGCCAGCAGCTTAGGCTACCGGGACCTCTATGGCTACACCTTC. The whole variable domain, remainder taken from reference TRBV7-9 and TRBJ1-2, is DTGVSQNPRHKITKRGQNVTFRCDPISEHNRLYWYRQTLGQGPEFLTYFQNEAQLEKSRLLSDRFSAERPKGSFSTLEIQRTEQGDSAMYLCASSLGYRDLYGYTFGSGTRLTVV.

This clonotype was observed a handful of times. V is TRBV4-3 and J is TRBJ1-2; D perhaps matches TRBD1 (5 bases). CDR1 and CDR2 (germline): LGHNA, YSLEER. This CDR3 comprises 14 residues. With 2 bases removed from V and 8 bases from J, the gap between germline ends came to 15 bases. The CDR3 nucleotides read TGCGCCAGCAGCCAAAGCCGGGACGCGGGAGGCTACACCTTC. Protein product: CASSQSRDAGGYTF.

There are a few counts of this clonotype. The CDR3 loop is CASRLRGREKLFF. The CDR3 DNA is TGTGCCAGCAGATTGAGGGGTAGAGAAAAACTGTTTTTT. This chain connects TRBV28 to TRBJ1-4; D might be TRBD1 (5 bases). V was shortened by 6 bases and J by 8 bases, with 13 bases between the two germline ends. This CDR3 has 13 amino acids. Germline CDR1 and CDR2: MDHEN and SYDVKM.

The V and J genes are TRBV5-1 and TRBJ2-7; 8 bases align to TRBD1. V was clipped by 0 bases and J by 6 bases; unmatched bases: 8. The CDR3 is 15 amino acids. Germline CDR1 and CDR2: SGHRS and YFSETQ. Here the CDR3 reads CASSLVKGQGSEQYF. For the CDR3, the DNA is TGCGCCAGCAGCTTGGTGAAAGGACAGGGCTCCGAGCAGTACTTC.

V usage is TRBV7-8 and J usage is TRBJ1-1, with unresolved D. CDR1 and CDR2 from the germline V gene are SGHVS and FQNEAQ. V lost 5 bases and J lost 5, with 6 bases in between. The CDR3 totals 11 residues. The CDR3 DNA is TGTGCCAGCAGCCCAGCAACTGAAGCTTTCTTT. It yields the protein CASSPATEAFF.

This clonotype was seen ten or more times. This chain connects TRBV7-9 to TRBJ1-5; D ambiguous. Germline V gives CDR1 SEHNR, CDR2 FQNEAQ (reference sequence). V was shortened by 4 bases and J by 4 bases, with 8 bases between the two germline ends. This CDR3 is 13 amino acids long. This CDR3 is CASSSNANQPQHF. The CDR3, as DNA: TGTGCCAGCAGCTCTAACGCTAATCAGCCCCAGCATTTT.

The chain carries TRBV12-3 or TRBV12-4 and TRBJ2-7, with a tentative D call TRBD2 (5 bases). Trimming took off 3 bases at V and 4 bases at J, with 16 bases between the two ends. The CDR3 totals 15 residues. The CDR3: CASSFGISAPYEQYF. DNA of the CDR3: TGTGCCAGCAGTTTCGGGATTAGCGCGCCGTACGAGCAGTACTTC.

The chain links TRBV7-2 to TRBJ2-1; D perhaps matches TRBD2 (6 bases). Germline values: CDR1 SGHTA, CDR2 FQGNSA. Deletions cut 4 bases from V and 4 bases from J, with 14 bases between. The CDR3 has 15 residues. CDR3 nucleotide sequence: TGTGCCAGCAGCTCGGATAGCGGAGGTTACAATGAGCAGTTCTTC. Its translation: CASSSDSGGYNEQFF.

The chain carries TRBV11-3 and TRBJ1-2, with 7 bases that match TRBD1. The length of the CDR3 is 15 residues. V was pared by 4 bases and J by 1 base, with 6 bases of the junction left unmatched. CDR1 is SGHNT, CDR2 YENEEA, per germline. The CDR3 protein is CASSSDRDVNYGYTF. CDR3 bases: TGTGCCAGCAGCTCAGACAGGGATGTTAACTATGGCTACACCTTC.

This clonotype has only a few counts. The V call is TRBV7-3, the J call TRBJ2-1; D is unresolved. Germline CDR1 reads SGHTA; CDR2 reads FQGTGA. The CDR3 consists of 15 residues. The germline V and J ends were trimmed by 1 base and 0 bases, with 7 bases remaining between them. CDR3 nucleotide sequence: TGTGCCAGCAGCTTAATGGTTAGCTCCTACAATGAGCAGTTCTTC. Amino acids: CASSLMVSSYNEQFF.

This sequence joins TRBV24-1 and TRBJ1-5; no clear D. Germline assignment: CDR1 KGHDR and CDR2 SFDVKD. This CDR3 spans 13 amino acids. With 5 bases removed from V and 5 bases from J, the gap between germline ends came to 9 bases. The CDR3 region has the DNA TGTGCCACCAGTGTTTCCGGTTATCAGCCCCAGCATTTT. Encoded protein: CATSVSGYQPQHF.

The table lists this clonotype with a few counts. The V call is TRBV12-3 or TRBV12-4, the J call TRBJ2-1, with 12 bases lining up with TRBD2. This CDR3 spans 14 amino acids. With 5 bases clipped from V and 10 bases from J, the junction kept 6 bases outside the gene matches. CDR3 DNA sequence: TGTGCCAGCAGTCCGACTAGCGGGAGTTTGGAGCAGTTCTTC. Translation gives CASSPTSGSLEQFF.